These 28 T cell receptor beta chains came from one sample sequenced in a study of OX40 agonist ivuxolimab in advanced cancers. Clones were read by immunoSEQ multiplex PCR, and TCRdb kept only the in-frame ones, dropping some. The sample carries tens of thousands of clones, around 87% recorded once. Material: CD4+ or CD8+ T cells sorted from blood, obtained in a trial of the OX40 agonist ivuxolimab. The receptors stem from an adult with an advanced solid tumor such as melanoma, head and neck, liver or kidney cancer.

This clone has only a few counts. The gene calls are TRBV27 and TRBJ2-1, with no clear D. The V gene's germline CDR1 is MNHEY and CDR2 SMNVEV (reference sequence). Trimming took off 6 bases at V and 0 bases at J, with 6 bases between the two ends. The CDR3 is 13 amino acids. CDR3 loop: CASRASSYNEQFF. CDR3 coding DNA: TGTGCCAGCAGGGCCAGCTCCTACAATGAGCAGTTCTTC.

This chain links TRBV12-5 with TRBJ2-1; D is perhaps TRBD1 (5 bases). Trimming stripped 2 bases from V and 0 bases from J, with 20 bases between. Germline V gene lookup returns CDR1 LGHNT and CDR2 FRNRAP. The CDR3 length is 19 residues. The CDR3 nucleotides read TGTGCTAGTGGTTTGCACCGACCCTTTCAACAGGCCTCCTACAATGAGCAGTTCTTC. Protein: CASGLHRPFQQASYNEQFF.

The chain links TRBV28 to TRBJ1-1; D is ambiguous. The germline gives CDR1 MDHEN, CDR2 SYDVKM. The CDR3 contains 14 residues. Trimming removed 6 bases at V and 4 bases at J, with 15 bases between. The CDR3 spells CASSLTYKGTEAFF. CDR3 DNA sequence: TGTGCCAGCAGCCTTACATACAAGGGCACTGAAGCTTTCTTT. The full variable domain, rest sourced from reference TRBV28 and TRBJ1-1, is DVKVTQSSRYLVKRTGEKVFLECVQDMDHENMFWYRQDPGLGLRLIYFSYDVKMKEKGDIPEGYSVSREKKERFSLILESASTNQTSMYLCASSLTYKGTEAFFGQGTRLTVV.

The table lists this clone with a count of one. The genes are TRBV29-1 and TRBJ1-3; D gene ambiguous. There are 13 residues in the CDR3. Germline CDR1 and CDR2: SQVTM and ANQGSEA. V shed 3 bases and J shed 2 bases, with 8 bases lying between them. CDR3 region: CSVEAGPGNTIYF. Written as DNA, the CDR3 is TGCAGCGTTGAGGCAGGACCTGGAAACACCATATATTTT.

The chain couples TRBV6-5 to TRBJ1-6; D possibly corresponds to TRBD1 (5 bases). The CDR3 length is 14 residues. Trimming removed 6 bases from V and 10 bases from J, with 16 bases in between. Germline CDR1 reads MNHEY; CDR2 reads SVGAGI. The CDR3 loop is CASSRAPGGSPLHF. CDR3 coding DNA: TGTGCCAGCAGCCGGGCCCCTGGGGGATCACCCCTCCACTTT.

On this clone itself: At the DNA level, this CDR3 is encoded by other sequences in the same sample as well. This sequence joins TRBV19 and TRBJ2-3; 9 positions match TRBD1. V was clipped by 5 bases and J by 3 bases; unmatched bases: 6. The germline V gene has CDR1 LNHDA and CDR2 SQIVND (reference sequence). The CDR3 runs 15 residues. The CDR3 is CASSSGQGYTDTQYF. The CDR3 nucleotides read TGTGCCAGTAGTTCAGGACAGGGGTATACAGATACGCAGTATTTT.

The chain has TRBV5-1 and TRBJ2-7, with 14 bases that match TRBD2. CDR1 is SGHRS and CDR2 is YFSETQ in the germline V gene. The CDR3 has 15 residues. Unmatched junction bases numbered 4, after V lost 4 bases and J lost 4 bases. The CDR3 DNA reads as TGCGCCAGCAGCGAAGGGACTAGCGGGGGTTACGAGCAGTACTTC. Translated: CASSEGTSGGYEQYF. Full variable domain (outside the CDR3, taken from reference TRBV5-1 and TRBJ2-7): KAGVTQTPRYLIKTRGQQVTLSCSPISGHRSVSWYQQTPGQGLQFLFEYFSETQRNKGNFPGRFSGRQFSNSRSEMNVSTLELGDSALYLCASSEGTSGGYEQYFGPGTRLTVT.

The chain combines TRBV19 with TRBJ2-1, with 15 bases matching TRBD2. Germline CDR1 reads LNHDA; CDR2 reads SQIVND (reference sequence). Germline trimming cut 5 bases from V and 15 bases from J; bases unmatched to any gene: 8. The CDR3 runs 14 residues. CDR3 protein: CASSSGTSGGPGFF. In DNA form, the CDR3 reads TGTGCCAGTAGTTCCGGGACTAGCGGGGGGCCAGGGTTCTTC.

This chain joins TRBV9 and TRBJ1-2; a possible D gene is TRBD1 (6 bases). The ends were cut back, 3 bases at V and 4 bases at J, with 22 bases in the middle. This CDR3 spans 17 amino acids. The germline V gene has CDR1 SGDLS and CDR2 YYNGEE. This CDR3 is CASSATPNVQGFYGYTF. CDR3 DNA sequence: TGTGCCAGCAGCGCCACCCCGAACGTACAGGGTTTCTATGGCTACACCTTC.

This rearrangement joins TRBV28 to TRBJ1-5; unclear D gene. The ends were cut back, 6 bases at V and 2 bases at J, with 14 bases in the middle. CDR1 and CDR2 (germline): MDHEN, SYDVKM. The CDR3 spans 15 residues. CDR3: CASRTPSEGNQPQHF. CDR3 DNA: TGTGCCAGCAGAACCCCCAGTGAGGGCAATCAGCCCCAGCATTTT. Combining the CDR3 with reference TRBV28 and TRBJ1-5 gives the whole variable domain DVKVTQSSRYLVKRTGEKVFLECVQDMDHENMFWYRQDPGLGLRLIYFSYDVKMKEKGDIPEGYSVSREKKERFSLILESASTNQTSMYLCASRTPSEGNQPQHFGDGTRLSIL.

The chain joins TRBV18 to TRBJ1-1; D not certain. This CDR3 has 17 amino acids. Per germline, CDR1 KGHSH and CDR2 LQKENI. V lost 1 base to trimming and J lost 0 bases, with 15 bases between them. DNA of the CDR3: TGTGCCAGCTCACCACTTGAATCAGCCTCCATGAACACTGAAGCTTTCTTT. Translated: CASSPLESASMNTEAFF.

The chain uses TRBV19 and TRBJ1-6, with D unresolved. Germline values: CDR1 LNHDA, CDR2 SQIVND (reference sequence). CDR3 length: 13 residues. V was trimmed by 9 bases and J by 8 bases, leaving 14 bases between them. The CDR3 loop reads CASRETTYSPLHF. CDR3 DNA sequence: TGTGCCAGCCGAGAGACAACATATTCACCCCTCCACTTT. Combining the CDR3 with reference TRBV19 and TRBJ1-6 gives the whole variable domain DGGITQSPKYLFRKEGQNVTLSCEQNLNHDAMYWYRQDPGQGLRLIYYSQIVNDFQKGDIAEGYSVSREKKESFPLTVTSAQKNPTAFYLCASRETTYSPLHFGNGTRLTVT.

The table lists this clone with a count of one. The genes are TRBV6-1 and TRBJ2-1; D unclear. Trimming took off 3 bases at V and 2 bases at J, with 14 bases between the two ends. CDR1 and CDR2 from the germline V gene are MNHNS and SASEGT. The CDR3 length is 16 residues. The CDR3 DNA sequence: TGTGCCAGCAGTGATTATCTGCGAAGGGCCTACAATGAGCAGTTCTTC. Amino acids: CASSDYLRRAYNEQFF.

The gene calls are TRBV29-1 and TRBJ2-5, with TRBD2 matching over 7 bases. From germline, CDR1 is SQVTM and CDR2 ANQGSEA. The CDR3 spans 13 residues. The CDR3 DNA follows: TGCACGGGAGGAGGGCAGCTCGGGGAGACCCAGTACTTC. The encoded protein is CTGGGQLGETQYF. Using reference TRBV29-1 and TRBJ2-5 for the parts outside the CDR3, the full variable domain is SAVISQKPSRDICQRGTSLTIQCQVDSQVTMMFWYRQQPGQSLTLIATANQGSEATYESGFVIDKFPISRPNLTFSTLTVSNMSPEDSSIYLCTGGGQLGETQYFGPGTRLLVL.

This clone was seen just once. The chain uses TRBV18 and TRBJ2-7, with TRBD1 matching 7 bases. The CDR3 is 14 amino acids. J gave up 5 bases and V 3 bases, and 7 bases lay outside the gene matches. Per the germline V gene, CDR1 is KGHSH and CDR2 is LQKENI. The CDR3, as DNA: TGTGCCAGCTCACCGACAGGGACCTTTCACGAGCAGTACTTC. Its translation: CASSPTGTFHEQYF.

This chain uses TRBV27 with TRBJ1-1, with TRBD1 as a possible D gene (5 bases). V shed 0 bases and J shed 0 bases, with 14 bases lying between them. CDR1 and CDR2 from the germline V gene are MNHEY and SMNVEV (reference sequence). The CDR3 extends over 17 amino acids. The CDR3 bases are TGTGCCAGCAGTTTATCCGGGGCAGGCCCAATGAACACTGAAGCTTTCTTT. Its translation is CASSLSGAGPMNTEAFF.

This chain links TRBV7-9 with TRBJ2-3, with 11 bases identical to TRBD2. This CDR3 is built from 18 residues. Losses at the gene ends were 5 bases for V and 10 bases for J; bases not matched to a gene: 20. Germline V gives CDR1 SEHNR, CDR2 FQNEAQ (reference sequence). The CDR3 reads CASSVHLAGGPEGVSQYF. Written as DNA, the CDR3 is TGTGCCAGCAGCGTCCATTTAGCGGGGGGGCCTGAGGGCGTGTCGCAGTATTTT.

This rearrangement joins TRBV5-1 to TRBJ2-7; weak D call: TRBD1 (6 bases). Germline CDR1 SGHRS, CDR2 YFSETQ. The CDR3 has 14 amino acids. Trimming cost V 0 bases and J 3 bases, with 10 bases left between them. CDR3 amino acids: CASSLVQGDYEQYF. For the CDR3, the DNA is TGCGCCAGCAGCTTGGTACAGGGAGACTACGAGCAGTACTTC.

This clone turned up a few times. The chain employs TRBV6-5 and TRBJ2-3, with 8 nucleotides matching TRBD2. The V gene's germline CDR1 is MNHEY and CDR2 SVGAGI. CDR3 length: 14 residues. J gave up 6 bases and V 6 bases, and 8 bases lay outside the gene matches. For the CDR3, the DNA is TGTGCCAGCAGACCCCGGGGGGGAGCTGATACGCAGTATTTT. It specifies CASRPRGGADTQYF.

The V call is TRBV14, the J call TRBJ2-3; 7 bases agree with TRBD1. After removal of 6 bases from V and 2 bases from J, the junction contained 8 bases not matched to a gene. In germline, CDR1 is SGHDN, CDR2 FVKESK. The CDR3 extends over 15 amino acids. CDR3 loop: CASRPTGVTTDTQYF. The CDR3 bases are TGTGCCAGCAGACCTACAGGGGTCACCACAGATACGCAGTATTTT.

The rearrangement links TRBV9 to TRBJ2-2; 14 bases are shared with TRBD2. The CDR3 contains 18 residues. The germline CDR1 and CDR2 sequences are SGDLS and YYNGEE. V was clipped by 4 bases and J by 7 bases; unmatched bases: 12. CDR3 bases: TGTGCCAGCAGCCTCGGGACTAGCGGGAGAAGGCTCGGCGGGGAGCTGTTTTTT. Its protein is CASSLGTSGRRLGGELFF.

For the CDR3, the DNA is TGCGCCAGCAGTTACGTCTCTGGAAACACCATATATTTT. It translates to CASSYVSGNTIYF. The genes are TRBV5-1 and TRBJ1-3; D ambiguous. Germline lookup yields CDR1 SGHRS and CDR2 YFSETQ. The germline V and J ends were trimmed by 5 bases and 0 bases, with 6 bases remaining between them. The CDR3 has 13 amino acids.

This rearrangement joins TRBV30 to TRBJ2-7, with unresolved D. Germline values: CDR1 GTSNPN, CDR2 SVGIG (reference sequence). CDR3 length: 11 residues. Trimming stripped 2 bases from V and 2 bases from J, with 4 bases between. The CDR3 coding sequence is TGTGCCTGGAGTCGGCCCTACGAGCAGTACTTC. This sequence encodes CAWSRPYEQYF.

The rearrangement links TRBV5-1 to TRBJ2-1; D is possibly TRBD2 (7 bases). The ends were cut back, 0 bases at V and 8 bases at J, with 18 bases in the middle. CDR1 is SGHRS, CDR2 YFSETQ, per germline. The CDR3 consists of 16 residues. The CDR3 DNA reads TGCGCCAGCAGCTTGGACACTTGGCGGGGGCCCCATGAGCAGTTCTTC. Encoded protein: CASSLDTWRGPHEQFF. The full variable domain, with the rest looked up from reference TRBV5-1 and TRBJ2-1, is KAGVTQTPRYLIKTRGQQVTLSCSPISGHRSVSWYQQTPGQGLQFLFEYFSETQRNKGNFPGRFSGRQFSNSRSEMNVSTLELGDSALYLCASSLDTWRGPHEQFFGPGTRLTVL.

This clone was found once. The chain recombines TRBV7-2 with TRBJ1-5; 10 nucleotides match TRBD1. V lost 5 bases and J lost 6; bases outside the gene matches: 10. The CDR3 spans 16 residues. Germline-derived CDR1 and CDR2 are SGHTA and FQGNSA. As DNA, the CDR3 is TGTGCCAGCAGCGGCCGGGACAGGGGAGGGGGTCAGCCCCAGCATTTT. It specifies CASSGRDRGGGQPQHF.

On this clone: The junction does not match germline at one end; this may be a read error. The V gene is TRBV7-9, the J gene TRBJ2-5; possibly TRBD2 for D (6 bases). The CDR3 is made up of 14 amino acids. Germline V lookup: CDR1 SEHNR, CDR2 FQNEAQ (reference sequence). The CDR3 nucleotides read TGTGCCAGCAGCCCGGCGGGGAGGCAAGGGACCCAGTACTTC. It codes for CASSPAGRQGTQYF.

V and J are TRBV5-6 and TRBJ2-7; TRBD2 matches 8 bases. Germline V CDR1 and CDR2: SGHDT, YYEEEE. J was trimmed by 2 bases and V by 1 base; bases with no gene match: 5. The length of the CDR3 is 15 residues. DNA of the CDR3: TGTGCCAGCAGCTTGCCAGCGGGGGCCCCCTACGAGCAGTACTTC. Translated, it gives CASSLPAGAPYEQYF.

The chain carries TRBV2 and TRBJ1-1; D ambiguous. Germline V lookup: CDR1 SNHLY, CDR2 FYNNEI. The CDR3 runs to 13 residues. V lost 4 bases to trimming and J lost 10 bases, with 16 bases between them. CDR3 DNA sequence: TGTGCCAGCAGTGGAGCCCCGGGAGGAGGAGCTTTCTTT. This translates into CASSGAPGGGAFF.